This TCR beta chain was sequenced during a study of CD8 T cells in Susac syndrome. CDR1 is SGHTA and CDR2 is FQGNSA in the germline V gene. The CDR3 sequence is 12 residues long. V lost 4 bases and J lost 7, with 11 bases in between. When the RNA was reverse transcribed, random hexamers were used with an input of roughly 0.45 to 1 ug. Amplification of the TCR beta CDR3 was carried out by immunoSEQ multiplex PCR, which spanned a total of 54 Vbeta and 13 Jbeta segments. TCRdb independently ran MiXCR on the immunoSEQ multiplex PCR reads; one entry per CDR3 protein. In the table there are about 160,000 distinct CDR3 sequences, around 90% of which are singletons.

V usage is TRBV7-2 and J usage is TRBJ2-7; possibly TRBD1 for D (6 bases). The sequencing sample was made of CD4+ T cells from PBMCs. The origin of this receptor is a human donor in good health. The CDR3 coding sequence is TGTGCCAGCAGCTCTGCTAGGGGGGAGCAGTACTTC. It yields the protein CASSSARGEQYF.